This TCR beta chain was recorded in a study of CD8 T cells in ankylosing spondylitis (dated by TCRdb to 2017 to 2019). Regarding the complete study: The study profiled T cell receptor beta repertoires in healthy donors and ankylosing spondylitis patients to find disease-linked TCR variants. The full study cohort comprised some 27 ankylosing spondylitis patients and 85 to 120 healthy donors. Samples of peripheral blood were taken, and for ankylosing spondylitis patients, synovial fluid was collected as well.

The investigation overall reported the following: The disease-linked clones were reported as significantly enriched in matched synovial fluid samples from ankylosing spondylitis patients. A TCR beta motif made up of several highly homologous amino acid variants appeared to be characteristic of blood from ankylosing spondylitis patients. Some TCR beta motif variants had previously been reported in synovial fluid and blood of reactive arthritis patients, which suggested common disease-initiation mechanisms. The disease-linked clones had a CD8+ phenotype and were found at relatively low frequencies in peripheral blood.

The instrument given in TCRdb is Illumina HiSeq 2500. TCR beta libraries were prepared by quantitative 5'-RACE with molecular barcodes. The original pipeline was this. To identify disease-linked TCR variants, a new computational method was used, one built on a probabilistic model of VDJ rearrangement. TCRdb itself trimmed the public reads at Q25 with fastp, ran MiXCR and retained productive beta chains. Each CDR3 protein appears once, grouped with its most common genes and DNA. The V and J calls reflect TCRdb's pipeline rather than the authors' work. This sample gives 250,000 or so distinct CDR3 sequences in total; 20% to 30% of them show up just once. Jointly, the top ten make up over 0.55% of the sample. Counted from cysteine to phenylalanine, this CDR3 has 14 amino acids. Only CDR3 DNA is held: 42 bases, read in frame from base 1. CDR1 is given as SQVTM and CDR2 as ANQGSEA, both from the germline V gene. V lost 4 bases and J lost 5 bases, and the count of bases not matched to a germline gene is 10.

A word on this clonotype: It has no known antigen specificity. Nothing much larger sits one base from this clone, and base qualities are not available.

The receptor was derived from a male donor with ankylosing spondylitis or in good health (not recorded which). Recombination connected TRBV29-1 to TRBJ2-5; TRBD2 lines up with 7 middle nucleotides. Sequencing used blood, either unsorted or a sorted T cell fraction (not recorded which). The CDR3 region has the sequence CSVGGIGRGETQYF. The nucleotide sequence is TGCAGCGTTGGGGGAATAGGGCGGGGGGAGACCCAGTACTTC.